This T cell receptor (beta chain) was sequenced during a study of CD8 T cells in Susac syndrome. Study-wide background: Among the Susac syndrome patients who underwent sequencing, roughly 6 had clinically active disease, while eight of them were in remission.

Random hexamers served to reverse transcribe about 0.45 to 1 ug RNA. TCRdb used MiXCR to reprocess the immunoSEQ multiplex PCR reads, holding one entry per CDR3 protein. The repertoire holds about 190,000 distinct CDR3 sequences, with over 90% as singletons. Definite or probable Susac syndrome was diagnosed using recently defined diagnostic criteria. Regarding the study as a whole: The greatest CD8+ clonal expansion in Susac occurred in TEMRA cells and in active patients. The number of Susac-specific public clones found was 15 to 20 in total CD8+ repertoires and 4 to 6 in CD8+ TEMRA repertoires.

A note on this clonotype: The target antigen is unknown.

Sequenced material: CD8+ T cells from PBMCs. This receptor was identified in a human donor with Susac syndrome.

This CDR3 reads CASSLTDYEQYF. In DNA, the CDR3 is TGCGCCAGCAGCTTGACGGACTACGAGCAGTACTTC. This chain uses TRBV5-1 with TRBJ2-7; no firm D call. Per germline, CDR1 SGHRS and CDR2 YFSETQ. The V gene lost 1 base and the J gene lost 3 bases, with 5 bases spanning the gap. CDR3 length: 12 amino acids.